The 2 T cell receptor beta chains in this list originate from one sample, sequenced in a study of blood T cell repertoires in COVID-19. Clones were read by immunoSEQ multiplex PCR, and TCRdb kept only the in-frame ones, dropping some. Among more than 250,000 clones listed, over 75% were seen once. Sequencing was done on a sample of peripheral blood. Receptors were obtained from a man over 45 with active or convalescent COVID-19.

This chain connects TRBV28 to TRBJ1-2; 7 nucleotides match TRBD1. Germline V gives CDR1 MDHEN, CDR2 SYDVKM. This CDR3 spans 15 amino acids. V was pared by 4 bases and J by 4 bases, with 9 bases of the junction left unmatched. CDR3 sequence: CASSYDRVRGYGYTF. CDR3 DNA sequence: TGTGCCAGCAGTTACGACAGGGTCAGGGGCTATGGCTACACCTTC.

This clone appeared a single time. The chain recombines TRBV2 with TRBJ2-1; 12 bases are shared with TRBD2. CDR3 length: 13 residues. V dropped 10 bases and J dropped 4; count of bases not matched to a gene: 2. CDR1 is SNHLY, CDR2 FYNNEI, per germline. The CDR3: CATTSGGYNEQFF. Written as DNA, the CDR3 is TGTGCCACCACTAGCGGGGGGTACAATGAGCAGTTCTTC.